These 32 T cell receptor beta chains came from one sample sequenced in a study of CD8 T cells in ankylosing spondylitis (dated by TCRdb to 2016 to 2017). Receptor libraries were prepared by 5' RACE. Instrument on record: Illumina HiSeq 2500. TCRdb redid the processing of the public reads, applying fastp at Q25 and MiXCR, and retained in-frame beta chains. A single entry per CDR3 protein holds the most common genes and DNA from its merged rows. This sample comprises around 220,000 distinct CDR3 sequences, roughly a tenth of them detected only once. Approximately 20% of the sample goes to the ten largest clones. The material sequenced was blood, either unsorted or a sorted T cell fraction (not recorded which). Source of these receptors: a male donor with ankylosing spondylitis or in good health (not recorded which).

DNA for the CDR3: TGCAGTGAATCTGTTAGCGGGGGGACAGATACGCAGTATTTT. It encodes CSESVSGGTDTQYF. This chain links TRBV20-1 with TRBJ2-3; 10 bases fit TRBD2. Germline V gene sequence: CDR1 DFQATT, CDR2 SNEGSKA (reference sequence). V was clipped by 7 bases and J by 3 bases; unmatched bases: 7. The CDR3 consists of 14 residues.

The sample holds a few counts of this clonotype. The gene calls are TRBV20-1 and TRBJ2-5; 7 bases are a match to TRBD1. The CDR3 contains 12 residues. Looked up from germline, CDR1 is DFQATT and CDR2 is SNEGSKA (reference sequence). The CDR3 region is CKKQGPQETQYF. The CDR3 nucleotides are TGCAAAAAACAGGGGCCTCAAGAGACCCAGTACTTC.

With regard to this clonotype: Sequence at one end of the junction differs from germline and may be a read error. This rearrangement joins TRBV20-1 to TRBJ1-2; 12 bases line up with TRBD1. The V gene's germline CDR1 is DFQATT and CDR2 SNEGSKA (reference sequence). This CDR3 has 16 amino acids. In nucleotides, the CDR3 is TGCAGTGCTAGGCGGGGACAGGGGGCCGGTAACTATGGCTACACATTC. This gives the protein CSARRGQGAGNYGYTF.

This clonotype was recorded many times. The CDR3 loop is CASSHDRDQPQHF. In nucleotides, the CDR3 is TGCGCCAGCAGTCATGACAGGGATCAGCCCCAGCATTTT. The V and J genes are TRBV5-1 and TRBJ1-5; 7 nucleotides match TRBD1. CDR3 length: 13 amino acids. Germline V CDR1 and CDR2: SGHRS, YFSETQ. Trimming at V came to 5 bases and at J to 5 bases, leaving 4 bases not matched to a gene.

This clonotype was picked up many times. V is TRBV7-6 and J is TRBJ1-5, with 9 bases matching TRBD1. This CDR3 has 18 residues. Germline CDR1 is SGHVS and CDR2 is FNYEAQ. V shed 2 bases, J shed 0 bases, and the junction held 8 bases outside the gene matches. The CDR3 spells CASSLTGQGTGSNQPQHF. The DNA for the CDR3 is TGTGCCAGCAGCTTAACAGGACAGGGGACGGGTAGCAATCAGCCCCAGCATTTT.

This clonotype was seen ten or more times. The chain recombines TRBV12-3 or TRBV12-4 with TRBJ2-1, with 14 positions matching TRBD2. The CDR3 extends over 15 amino acids. Trimming at V came to 3 bases and at J to 5 bases, leaving 0 bases not matched to a gene. CDR3 nucleotide sequence: TGTGCCAGCAGTTTGGGACTAGCGGGAGACAATGAGCAGTTCTTC. It codes for CASSLGLAGDNEQFF.

Ten or more counts support this clonotype. The chain uses TRBV7-8 and TRBJ1-2; tentative D call: TRBD1 (5 bases). The CDR3 runs 14 residues. Trimming stripped 5 bases from V and 6 bases from J, with 16 bases between. Germline loops: CDR1 SGHVS, CDR2 FQNEAQ. CDR3 sequence reads: CASSNSGTPNGYTF. Written as DNA, the CDR3 is TGTGCCAGCAGCAACAGCGGGACGCCGAATGGCTACACCTTC.

This clonotype came up many times. This chain uses TRBV6-1 with TRBJ2-3, with D uncertain. This CDR3 is built from 11 residues. With 1 base removed from V and 8 bases from J, the gap between germline ends came to 4 bases. Germline CDR1 MNHNS, CDR2 SASEGT. As DNA, the CDR3 is TGTGCCAGCAGTGAAGAAAGTACGCAGTATTTT. Translated, it gives CASSEESTQYF.

This clonotype showed up many times. The chain couples TRBV7-2 to TRBJ2-3; 8 bases are a match to TRBD2. V trimming: 3 bases; J trimming: 8 bases; junction bases outside the gene matches: 13. The germline V gene encodes CDR1 SGHTA and CDR2 FQGNSA. The CDR3 covers 16 residues. CDR3: CASSFSRRGGHTTQYF. The CDR3 region has the DNA TGTGCCAGCAGCTTCTCCCGCCGGGGGGGCCACACTACGCAGTATTTT.

This clonotype was seen many times. This sequence joins TRBV25-1 and TRBJ2-2; TRBD1 matches at 7 bases. The CDR3 runs 17 residues. J gave up 2 bases and V 2 bases, and 8 bases lay outside the gene matches. CDR1 and CDR2 (germline): MGHDK, SYGVNS. The CDR3 here is CASSEVPTGTNTGELFF. CDR3 nucleotides: TGTGCCAGCAGTGAAGTCCCGACAGGGACCAACACCGGGGAGCTGTTTTTT.

This clonotype was observed at least ten times. This chain links TRBV4-2 with TRBJ1-5; tentative D call: TRBD1 (5 bases). The germline CDR1 and CDR2 sequences are LGHNA and YNFKEQ. This CDR3 has 16 amino acids. Deletions cut 1 base from V and 4 bases from J, with 14 bases between. The DNA of the CDR3 is TGTGCCAGCAGCCAAGGGGAGGGGTCCCTGAATCAGCCCCAGCATTTT. It codes for CASSQGEGSLNQPQHF.

The rearrangement links TRBV6-2 or TRBV6-3 to TRBJ2-3; D gene ambiguous. Germline CDR1 and CDR2: MNHEY and SVGEGT. This CDR3 comprises 14 residues. The germline V and J ends were trimmed by 2 bases and 2 bases, with 8 bases remaining between them. CDR3 amino acids: CASSYLILTDTQYF. DNA for the CDR3: TGTGCCAGCAGTTACCTTATCCTCACAGATACGCAGTATTTT.

The table lists this clonotype with many counts. This chain links TRBV6-1 with TRBJ2-3; TRBD1 aligns across 7 bases. Trimming removed 6 bases from V and 6 bases from J; junction bases left unmatched: 15. This CDR3 region has 16 residues. Germline CDR1 is MNHNS and CDR2 is SASEGT. The CDR3 DNA is TGTGCCAGCAGAGAATTTTTGGGGACAGCCTCTGATACGCAGTATTTT. It is translated as CASREFLGTASDTQYF.

This clonotype was found many times. The chain links TRBV5-1 to TRBJ2-3, with 7 bases aligning to TRBD2. In germline, CDR1 is SGHRS, CDR2 YFSETQ. V was clipped by 4 bases and J by 2 bases; unmatched bases: 13. The CDR3 loop spans 17 amino acids. The CDR3 region has the DNA TGCGCCAGCAGCCCGGAAGGTGCGGGGGACTTCACAGATACGCAGTATTTT. This translates into CASSPEGAGDFTDTQYF.

This clonotype was observed many times. The genes are TRBV5-5 and TRBJ2-3; 9 bases map to TRBD1. Germline trimming cut 2 bases from V and 6 bases from J; bases unmatched to any gene: 7. Germline CDR1 reads SGHKS; CDR2 reads YYEKEE (reference sequence). The CDR3 covers 15 residues. CDR3 in amino acids: CASSLQGAPRDTQYF. In DNA form, the CDR3 reads TGTGCCAGCAGCTTACAGGGGGCTCCGCGGGATACGCAGTATTTT. Full variable domain (rest looked up from reference TRBV5-5 and TRBJ2-3): DAGVTQSPTHLIKTRGQQVTLRCSPISGHKSVSWYQQVLGQGPQFIFQYYEKEERGRGNFPDRFSARQFPNYSSELNVNALLLGDSALYLCASSLQGAPRDTQYFGPGTRLTVL.

This clonotype came up many times. The CDR3 reads CASREGREAFF. The CDR3 DNA is TGTGCCAGCAGGGAAGGACGGGAAGCTTTCTTT. The chain combines TRBV12-3 or TRBV12-4 with TRBJ1-1; D gene ambiguous. The germline V and J ends were trimmed by 6 bases and 8 bases, with 10 bases remaining between them. The CDR3 length is 11 residues.

In its sample, this clonotype was seen many times. V gene TRBV27 combines with J gene TRBJ1-6, with TRBD1 as a possible D gene (6 bases). Germline CDR1 and CDR2: MNHEY and SMNVEV (reference sequence). CDR3 size: 14 residues. Trimming removed 8 bases at V and 7 bases at J, with 15 bases between. The CDR3 loop reads CASGSTGKNSPLHF. The CDR3 DNA follows: TGTGCCAGCGGGAGCACAGGGAAGAATTCACCCCTCCACTTT.

The sample holds many counts of this clonotype. V is TRBV7-2 and J is TRBJ2-7; D gene ambiguous. Trimming shortened V by 5 bases and J by 0 bases, and 14 bases separated the two germline ends. Germline assignment: CDR1 SGHTA and CDR2 FQGNSA. There are 15 residues in the CDR3. CDR3: CASSPVTAYSYEQYF. The DNA of the CDR3 is TGTGCCAGCAGCCCCGTGACCGCTTACTCCTACGAGCAGTACTTC.

This clonotype was detected a few times. The chain employs TRBV20-1 and TRBJ1-5, with D possibly matching TRBD1 (6 bases). Germline V gene lookup returns CDR1 DFQATT and CDR2 SNEGSKA (reference sequence). This CDR3 is built from 17 residues. V gave up 5 bases and J gave up 0 bases, with 20 bases separating them. The CDR3 here is CSAQAGQYPFSNQPQHF. Written as DNA, the CDR3 is TGCAGTGCTCAAGCTGGACAGTACCCTTTTAGCAATCAGCCCCAGCATTTT.

In this sample, this clonotype turned up many times. This chain connects TRBV6-1 to TRBJ2-1, with TRBD1 matching over 8 bases. Germline V gene data show CDR1 as MNHNS and CDR2 as SASEGT. The CDR3 covers 15 residues. The V segment lost 6 bases and the J segment 3 bases; nucleotides outside the gene matches: 7. In DNA form, the CDR3 reads TGTGCCAGCAGCCTGACAGGGGCTCACTACAATGAGCAGTTCTTC. Protein: CASSLTGAHYNEQFF.

This clonotype has a handful of counts. J is TRBJ1-1 and V is TRBV10-3; D gene unclear. From germline, CDR1 is ENHRY and CDR2 SYGVKD. CDR3 size: 14 residues. Trimming cost V 2 bases and J 2 bases, with 9 bases left between them. The CDR3 DNA follows: TGTGCCATCAGTGAGGTTGGCAGAAACACTGAAGCTTTCTTT. It yields the protein CAISEVGRNTEAFF.

This clonotype was found many times. The gene calls are TRBV6-1 and TRBJ1-1; TRBD1 agrees at 7 bases. Germline V gives CDR1 MNHNS, CDR2 SASEGT. V dropped 3 bases and J dropped 10; count of bases not matched to a gene: 8. This CDR3 contains 13 residues. CDR3 residues: CASSELDRATAFF. The CDR3 nucleotides are TGTGCCAGCAGTGAGCTAGACAGGGCGACAGCTTTCTTT.

This chain joins TRBV3-1 and TRBJ2-7; 10 bases are shared with TRBD2. The CDR3 spans 15 residues. J was trimmed by 4 bases and V by 2 bases; bases with no gene match: 5. From germline, CDR1 is LGHDT and CDR2 YNNKEL (reference sequence). The CDR3 DNA sequence: TGTGCCAGCAGCCAACAAAGCGGGGGGGAATACGAGCAGTACTTC. It codes for CASSQQSGGEYEQYF.

This clonotype was counted ten times or more. V gene TRBV24-1 combines with J gene TRBJ1-1; 8 bases are shared with TRBD1. Germline V lookup: CDR1 KGHDR, CDR2 SFDVKD. The V segment lost 1 base and the J segment 6 bases; nucleotides outside the gene matches: 6. The CDR3 is 15 residues long. CDR3: CATSDFLQGAAEAFF. CDR3 sequence (DNA): TGTGCCACCAGTGATTTCCTCCAGGGGGCCGCTGAAGCTTTCTTT.

This clonotype was found a few times. The chain is built from TRBV11-2 and TRBJ2-5; TRBD2 matches at 10 bases. From germline, CDR1 is SGHAT and CDR2 FQNNGV. The CDR3 is 17 amino acids. The trim removed 0 bases at V and 5 bases at J, leaving 9 bases unmatched. The CDR3 loop reads CASSLDTASGGGETQYF. As DNA, the CDR3 is TGTGCCAGCAGCTTAGATACGGCTAGCGGGGGTGGGGAGACCCAGTACTTC.

This clonotype was seen ten or more times. The rearrangement joins TRBV5-1 to TRBJ1-6; perhaps TRBD1 as D (5 bases). The length of the CDR3 is 14 residues. V was clipped by 2 bases and J by 9 bases, with 12 bases between them. Germline V gene lookup returns CDR1 SGHRS and CDR2 YFSETQ. CDR3 protein: CASSLVTGGSPLHF. The CDR3 region has the DNA TGCGCCAGCAGCTTAGTCACAGGCGGTTCACCCCTCCACTTT.

The chain recombines TRBV10-3 with TRBJ1-1, with D perhaps matching TRBD1 (5 bases). The germline CDR1 and CDR2 sequences are ENHRY and SYGVKD. V lost 2 bases, J lost 5 bases, and 9 bases lay in between. This CDR3 has 13 amino acids. The CDR3 nucleotides are TGTGCCATCAGTGAGAAAGGGGAAACTGAAGCTTTCTTT. It is translated as CAISEKGETEAFF.

The chain couples TRBV3-1 to TRBJ2-7, with D unresolved. This CDR3 spans 12 amino acids. V shed 4 bases and J shed 6 bases, with 10 bases lying between them. The V gene's germline CDR1 is LGHDT and CDR2 YNNKEL (reference sequence). CDR3 region: CASSPTRTEQYF. CDR3 sequence (DNA): TGTGCCAGCAGCCCCACTCGAACCGAGCAGTACTTC.

The chain uses TRBV7-8 and TRBJ1-1; D gene ambiguous. CDR3 length: 15 amino acids. Trimming stripped 3 bases from V and 5 bases from J, with 16 bases between. CDR1 SGHVS and CDR2 FQNEAQ come from the germline V gene. The CDR3 coding sequence is TGTGCCAGCAGCTTTGGCGGGGTTCGAAGAACTGAAGCTTTCTTT. Translation gives CASSFGGVRRTEAFF.

The chain employs TRBV19 and TRBJ1-5; possible D gene TRBD1, 6 bases. CDR1 and CDR2 from the germline V gene are LNHDA and SQIVND (reference sequence). The CDR3 contains 14 residues. The V and J ends lost 3 bases and 5 bases respectively, with 11 bases between them. The CDR3 reads CASSMKQGDQPQHF. The CDR3 nucleotides are TGTGCCAGTAGTATGAAACAGGGAGATCAGCCCCAGCATTTT.

This clonotype was detected a few times. This chain's CDR3 is CASSVEMRYEQYF. For the CDR3, the DNA is TGTGCCAGCAGTGTGGAGATGAGATACGAGCAGTACTTC. The V and J genes are TRBV2 and TRBJ2-7; D gene uncertain. V was trimmed by 4 bases and J by 4 bases, leaving 11 bases between them. The length of the CDR3 is 13 residues. Looked up from germline, CDR1 is SNHLY and CDR2 is FYNNEI.

This clonotype came up many times. The chain combines TRBV5-1 with TRBJ2-5; TRBD1 agrees at 9 bases. Germline-derived CDR1 and CDR2 are SGHRS and YFSETQ. The CDR3 is made up of 14 amino acids. V lost 4 bases to trimming and J lost 5 bases; unmatched junction nucleotides: 6. This chain's CDR3 is CASSADRGRETQYF. The CDR3 DNA sequence: TGCGCCAGCAGCGCCGACAGGGGGAGGGAGACCCAGTACTTC. Based on the CDR3 plus reference TRBV5-1 and TRBJ2-5, the full variable domain is KAGVTQTPRYLIKTRGQQVTLSCSPISGHRSVSWYQQTPGQGLQFLFEYFSETQRNKGNFPGRFSGRQFSNSRSEMNVSTLELGDSALYLCASSADRGRETQYFGPGTRLLVL.